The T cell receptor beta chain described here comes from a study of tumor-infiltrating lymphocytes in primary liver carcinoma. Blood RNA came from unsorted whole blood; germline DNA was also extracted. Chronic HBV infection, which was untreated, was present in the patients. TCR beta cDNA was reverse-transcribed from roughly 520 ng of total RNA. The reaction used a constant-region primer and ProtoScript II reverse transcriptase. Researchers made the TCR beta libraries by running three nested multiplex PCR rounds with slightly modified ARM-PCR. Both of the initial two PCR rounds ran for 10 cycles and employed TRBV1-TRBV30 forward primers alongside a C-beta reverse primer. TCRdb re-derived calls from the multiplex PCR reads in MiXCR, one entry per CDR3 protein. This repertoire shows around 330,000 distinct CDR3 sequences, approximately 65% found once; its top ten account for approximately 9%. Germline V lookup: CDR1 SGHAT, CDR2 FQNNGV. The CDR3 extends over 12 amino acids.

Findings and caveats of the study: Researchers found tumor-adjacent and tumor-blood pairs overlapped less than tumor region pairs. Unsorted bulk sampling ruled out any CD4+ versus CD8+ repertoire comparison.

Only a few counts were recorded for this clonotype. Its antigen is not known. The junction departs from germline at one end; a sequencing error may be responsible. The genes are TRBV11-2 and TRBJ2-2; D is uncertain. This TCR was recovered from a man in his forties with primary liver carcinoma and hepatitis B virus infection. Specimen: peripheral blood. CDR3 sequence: CARSLPIGELFF. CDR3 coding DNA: TGTGCCAGGAGCTTGCCTATCGGGGAGCTGTTTTTT.